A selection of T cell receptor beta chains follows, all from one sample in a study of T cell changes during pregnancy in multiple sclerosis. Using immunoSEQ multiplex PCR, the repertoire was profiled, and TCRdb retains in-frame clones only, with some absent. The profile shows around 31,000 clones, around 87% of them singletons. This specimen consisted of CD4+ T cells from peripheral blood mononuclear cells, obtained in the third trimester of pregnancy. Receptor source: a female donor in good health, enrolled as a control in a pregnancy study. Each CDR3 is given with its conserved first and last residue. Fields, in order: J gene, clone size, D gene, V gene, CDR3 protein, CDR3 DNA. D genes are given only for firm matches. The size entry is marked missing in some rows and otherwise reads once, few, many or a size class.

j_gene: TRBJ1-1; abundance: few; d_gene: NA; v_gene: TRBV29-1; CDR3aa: CSVVRDTEAFF; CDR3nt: TGCAGCGTTGTTCGGGACACTGAAGCTTTCTTT
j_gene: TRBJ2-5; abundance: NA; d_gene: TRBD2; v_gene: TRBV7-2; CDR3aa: CASSLAPAGGWGTQYF; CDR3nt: TGTGCCAGCAGCTTAGCGCCGGCGGGGGGCTGGGGGACCCAGTACTTC
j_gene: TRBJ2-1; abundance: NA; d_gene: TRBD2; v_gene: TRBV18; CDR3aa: CASSGTSGYTSYNEQFF; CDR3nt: TGTGCCAGCTCCGGGACTAGCGGGTATACGTCCTACAATGAGCAGTTCTTC
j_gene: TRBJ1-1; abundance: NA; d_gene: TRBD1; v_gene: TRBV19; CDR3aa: CASSARTGWAEAFF; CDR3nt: TGTGCCAGTAGTGCCAGGACAGGGTGGGCTGAAGCTTTCTTT
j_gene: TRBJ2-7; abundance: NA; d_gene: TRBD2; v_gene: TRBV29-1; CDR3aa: CSALLAGGSYEQYF; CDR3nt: TGCAGCGCCCTGTTAGCGGGAGGGTCCTACGAGCAGTACTTC
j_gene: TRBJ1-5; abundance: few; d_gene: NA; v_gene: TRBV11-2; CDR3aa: CASSPPTVTAPQHF; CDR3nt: TGTGCCAGCAGCCCCCCGACGGTAACAGCGCCCCAGCATTTT
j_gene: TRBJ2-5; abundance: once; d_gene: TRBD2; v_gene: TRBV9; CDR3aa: CASSVEGLAGGWETQYF; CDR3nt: TGTGCCAGCAGCGTAGAGGGTCTAGCGGGGGGCTGGGAGACCCAGTACTTC
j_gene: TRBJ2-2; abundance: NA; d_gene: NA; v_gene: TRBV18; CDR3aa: CASTSLRGFPTGELFF; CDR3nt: TGTGCCAGCACCAGCCTGCGGGGCTTTCCCACCGGGGAGCTGTTTTTT
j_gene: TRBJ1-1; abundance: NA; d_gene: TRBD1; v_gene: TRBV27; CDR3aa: CASSFGQGGDTEAFF; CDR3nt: TGTGCCAGCAGTTTCGGACAGGGGGGTGACACTGAAGCTTTCTTT
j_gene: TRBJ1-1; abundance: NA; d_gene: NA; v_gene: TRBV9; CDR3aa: CASSATGPGGYTEAFF; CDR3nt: TGTGCCAGCAGCGCGACCGGGCCCGGGGGATACACTGAAGCTTTCTTT
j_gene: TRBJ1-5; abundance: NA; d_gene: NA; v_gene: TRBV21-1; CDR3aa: CASSNRWGGDQPQHF; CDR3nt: TGTGCCAGCAGCAATCGGTGGGGGGGGGATCAGCCCCAGCATTTT
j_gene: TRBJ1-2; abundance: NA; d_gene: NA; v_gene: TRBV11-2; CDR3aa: CASSLGKTDKPIF; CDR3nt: TGTGCCAGCAGCTTAGGAAAAACCGACAAGCCGATCTTC
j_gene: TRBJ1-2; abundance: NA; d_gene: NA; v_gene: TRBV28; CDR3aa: CASSLDTPNYGYTF; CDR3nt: TGTGCCAGCAGTTTGGACACCCCTAACTATGGCTACACCTTC
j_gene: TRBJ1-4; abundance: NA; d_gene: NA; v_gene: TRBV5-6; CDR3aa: CASSAGTYEKLFF; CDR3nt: TGTGCCAGCAGCGCCGGGACATACGAAAAACTGTTTTTT
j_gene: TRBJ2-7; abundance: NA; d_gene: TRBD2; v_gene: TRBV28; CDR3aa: CASSDRLAGVSSLEQYF; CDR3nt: TGTGCCAGCAGTGATAGGCTAGCGGGAGTATCCTCCCTCGAGCAGTACTTC
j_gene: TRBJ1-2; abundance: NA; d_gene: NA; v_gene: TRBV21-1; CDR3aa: CASSKVGGTNYGYTF; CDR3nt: TGTGCCAGCAGCAAAGTCGGGGGAACTAACTATGGCTACACCTTC
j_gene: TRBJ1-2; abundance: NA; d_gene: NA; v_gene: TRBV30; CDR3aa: CAWGFGVGGYTF; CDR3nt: TGTGCCTGGGGGTTCGGCGTCGGGGGCTACACCTTC
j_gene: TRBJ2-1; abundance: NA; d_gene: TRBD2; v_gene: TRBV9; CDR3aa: CASMRGGSSYNEQFF; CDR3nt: TGTGCCAGCATGCGGGGGGGCAGCTCCTACAATGAGCAGTTCTTC
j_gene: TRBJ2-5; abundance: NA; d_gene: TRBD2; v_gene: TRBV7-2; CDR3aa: CASSLRGSGRWGETQYF; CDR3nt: TGTGCCAGCAGCTTAAGGGGGAGCGGGAGGTGGGGAGAGACCCAGTACTTC
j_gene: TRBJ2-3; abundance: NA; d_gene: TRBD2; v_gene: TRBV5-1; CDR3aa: CASSLPAGVTDTQYF; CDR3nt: TGCGCCAGCAGCTTACCGGCGGGGGTCACAGATACGCAGTATTTT
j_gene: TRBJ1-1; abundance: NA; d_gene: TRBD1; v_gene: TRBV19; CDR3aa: CASSIIQGASTEAFF; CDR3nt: TGTGCCAGTAGTATCATCCAGGGGGCGAGCACTGAAGCTTTCTTT
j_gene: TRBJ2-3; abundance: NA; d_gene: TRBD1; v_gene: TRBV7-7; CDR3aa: CASSPGTGVKTDTQYF; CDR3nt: TGTGCCAGCAGCCCAGGGACAGGGGTGAAGACAGATACGCAGTATTTT
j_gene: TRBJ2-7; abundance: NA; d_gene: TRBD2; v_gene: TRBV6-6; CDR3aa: CASRTSAKLTYEQYF; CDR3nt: TGTGCCAGCCGGACTAGCGCAAAATTAACCTACGAGCAGTACTTC
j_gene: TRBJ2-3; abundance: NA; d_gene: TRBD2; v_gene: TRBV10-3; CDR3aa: CAISESNSGGADTQYF; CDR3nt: TGTGCCATCAGTGAGTCGAATAGCGGGGGGGCAGATACGCAGTATTTT
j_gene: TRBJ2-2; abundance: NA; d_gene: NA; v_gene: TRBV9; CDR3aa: CASSVGVQGPLTGELFF; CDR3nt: TGTGCCAGCAGCGTAGGGGTTCAGGGGCCGCTCACCGGGGAGCTGTTTTTT
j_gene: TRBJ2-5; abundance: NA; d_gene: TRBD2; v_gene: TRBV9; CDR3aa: CASSPRGGSGGGETQYF; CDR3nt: TGTGCCAGCAGCCCCCGGGGGGGTAGCGGTGGTGGAGAGACCCAGTACTTC
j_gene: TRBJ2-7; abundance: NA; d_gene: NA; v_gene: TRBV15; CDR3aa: CATGTATTYEQYF; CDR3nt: TGTGCCACGGGGACTGCAACTACCTACGAGCAGTACTTC
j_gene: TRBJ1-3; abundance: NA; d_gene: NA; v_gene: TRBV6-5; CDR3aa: CAASTRPEGTIYF; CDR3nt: TGTGCCGCCAGTACCCGGCCGGAGGGCACCATATATTTT
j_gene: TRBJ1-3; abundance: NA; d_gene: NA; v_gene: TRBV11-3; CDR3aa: CASSFVSSSGNTIYF; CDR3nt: TGTGCCAGCAGCTTCGTTAGCTCCTCTGGAAACACCATATATTTT
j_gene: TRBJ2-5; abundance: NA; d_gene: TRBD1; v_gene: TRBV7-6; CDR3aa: CASSPRQGLRETQYF; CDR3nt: TGTGCCAGCTCCCCGAGACAGGGGTTACGGGAGACCCAGTACTTC
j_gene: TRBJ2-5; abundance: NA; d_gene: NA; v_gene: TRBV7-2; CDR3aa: CASSPRARQETQYF; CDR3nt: TGTGCCAGCAGCCCCCGAGCGCGCCAAGAGACCCAGTACTTC